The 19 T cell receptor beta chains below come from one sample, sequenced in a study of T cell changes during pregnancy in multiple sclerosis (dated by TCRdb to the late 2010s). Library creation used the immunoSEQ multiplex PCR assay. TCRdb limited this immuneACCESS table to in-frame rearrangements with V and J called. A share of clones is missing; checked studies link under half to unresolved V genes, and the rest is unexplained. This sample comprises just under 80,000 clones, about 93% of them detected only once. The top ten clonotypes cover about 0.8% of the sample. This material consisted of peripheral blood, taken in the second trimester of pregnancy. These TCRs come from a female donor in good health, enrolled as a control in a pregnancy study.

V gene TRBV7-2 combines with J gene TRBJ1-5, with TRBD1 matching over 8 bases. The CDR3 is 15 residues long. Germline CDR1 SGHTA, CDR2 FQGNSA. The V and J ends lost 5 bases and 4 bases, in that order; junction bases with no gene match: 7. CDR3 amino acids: CASSPTGGGNQPQHF. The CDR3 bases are TGTGCCAGCAGCCCAACAGGGGGTGGAAATCAGCCCCAGCATTTT.

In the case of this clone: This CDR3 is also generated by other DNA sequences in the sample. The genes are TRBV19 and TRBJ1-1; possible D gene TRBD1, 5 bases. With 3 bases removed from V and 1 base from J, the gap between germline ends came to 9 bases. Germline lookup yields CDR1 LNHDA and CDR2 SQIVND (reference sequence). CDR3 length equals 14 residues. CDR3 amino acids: CASSIRDRNTEAFF. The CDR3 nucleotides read TGTGCCAGTAGTATCAGAGACAGGAACACTGAAGCTTTCTTT.

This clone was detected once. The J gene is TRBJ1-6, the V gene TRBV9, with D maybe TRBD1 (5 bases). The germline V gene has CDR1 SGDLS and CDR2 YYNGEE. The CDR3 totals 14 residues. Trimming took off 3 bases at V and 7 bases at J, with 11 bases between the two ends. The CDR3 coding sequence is TGTGCCAGCAGCGCGGGGGGGGTAAATTCACCCCTCCACTTT. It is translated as CASSAGGVNSPLHF.

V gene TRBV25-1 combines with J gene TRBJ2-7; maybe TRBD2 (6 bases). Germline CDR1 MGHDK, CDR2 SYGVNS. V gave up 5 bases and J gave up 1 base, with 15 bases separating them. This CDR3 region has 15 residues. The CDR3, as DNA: TGTGCCAGCAGTCCACCCCATGGGACTTCCTACGAGCAGTACTTC. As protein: CASSPPHGTSYEQYF.

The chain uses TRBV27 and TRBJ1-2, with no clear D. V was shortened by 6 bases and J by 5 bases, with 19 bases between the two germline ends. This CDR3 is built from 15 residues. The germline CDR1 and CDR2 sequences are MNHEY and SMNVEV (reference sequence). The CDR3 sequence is CASSESLTDFYGYTF. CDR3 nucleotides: TGTGCCAGCAGCGAATCCTTAACAGATTTTTATGGCTACACCTTC.

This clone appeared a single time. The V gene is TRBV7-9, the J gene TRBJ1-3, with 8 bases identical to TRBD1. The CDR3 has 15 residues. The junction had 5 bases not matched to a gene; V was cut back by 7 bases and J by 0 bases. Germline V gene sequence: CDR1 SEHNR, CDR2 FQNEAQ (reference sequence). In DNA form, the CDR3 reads TGTGCCAGCACCAATGGACAGGGCTCTGGAAACACCATATATTTT. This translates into CASTNGQGSGNTIYF.

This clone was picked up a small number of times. CDR3 DNA sequence: TGTGCCAGCAGAGCTACAGGGGTCGCCTACTACGAGCAGTACTTC. Translation: CASRATGVAYYEQYF. The gene calls are TRBV2 and TRBJ2-7; 7 nucleotides align to TRBD1. V was clipped by 6 bases and J by 3 bases; unmatched bases: 11. In germline, CDR1 is SNHLY, CDR2 FYNNEI. The CDR3 has 15 amino acids.

The CDR3 region has the DNA TGTGCCAGCAGCTTAGGGCGGCGGGGGGGAGCCTACGAGCAGTACTTC. Protein: CASSLGRRGGAYEQYF. V is TRBV13 and J is TRBJ2-7, with 9 bases that match TRBD2. Trimming took 0 bases from V and 2 from J; bases not matched to a gene: 5. Per the germline V gene, CDR1 is PRHDT and CDR2 is FYEKMQ (reference sequence). This CDR3 region has 16 residues.

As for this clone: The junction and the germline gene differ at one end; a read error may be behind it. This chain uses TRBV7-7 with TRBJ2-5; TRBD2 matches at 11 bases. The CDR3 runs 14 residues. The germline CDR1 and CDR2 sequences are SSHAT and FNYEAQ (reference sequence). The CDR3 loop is CASSLAGGQETQYF. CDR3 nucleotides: TGTGCTAGCAGCTTAGCGGGGGGGCAAGAGACCCAGTACTTC. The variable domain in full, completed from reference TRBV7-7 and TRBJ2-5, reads GAGVSQSPRYKVTKRGQDVTLRCDPISSHATLYWYQQALGQGPEFLTYFNYEAQPDKSGLPSDRFSAERPEGSISTLTIQRTEQRDSAMYRCASSLAGGQETQYFGPGTRLLVL.

CDR3: CASSPRTSGGPETQYF. As DNA, the CDR3 is TGTGCCAGCAGCCCCCGGACTAGCGGGGGGCCAGAGACCCAGTACTTC. This sequence joins TRBV7-8 and TRBJ2-5, with 14 positions matching TRBD2. CDR3 length: 16 amino acids. Trimming cost V 5 bases and J 4 bases; bases outside gene matches: 6. CDR1 and CDR2 (germline): SGHVS, FQNEAQ. The variable domain in full, with the rest retrieved from reference TRBV7-8 and TRBJ2-5, is GAGVSQSPRYKVAKRGQDVALRCDPISGHVSLFWYQQALGQGPEFLTYFQNEAQLDKSGLPSDRFFAERPEGSVSTLKIQRTQQEDSAVYLCASSPRTSGGPETQYFGPGTRLLVL.

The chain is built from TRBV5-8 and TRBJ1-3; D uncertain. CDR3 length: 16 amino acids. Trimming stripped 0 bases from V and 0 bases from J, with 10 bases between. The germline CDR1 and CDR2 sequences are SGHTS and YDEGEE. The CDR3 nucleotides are TGTGCCAGCAGCTTGGTGCCACCAGGCTCTGGAAACACCATATATTTT. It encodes CASSLVPPGSGNTIYF.

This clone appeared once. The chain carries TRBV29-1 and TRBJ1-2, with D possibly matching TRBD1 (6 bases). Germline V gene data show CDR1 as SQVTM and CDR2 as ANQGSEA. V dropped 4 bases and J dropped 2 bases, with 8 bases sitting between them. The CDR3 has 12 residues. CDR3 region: CSVVDRNYGYTF. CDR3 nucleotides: TGCAGCGTTGTTGACAGGAACTATGGCTACACCTTC.

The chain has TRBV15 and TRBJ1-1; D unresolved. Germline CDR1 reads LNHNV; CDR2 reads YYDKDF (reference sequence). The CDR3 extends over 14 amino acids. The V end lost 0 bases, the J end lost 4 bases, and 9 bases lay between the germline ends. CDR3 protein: CATSRDLQATEAFF. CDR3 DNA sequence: TGTGCCACCAGCAGAGATCTGCAGGCCACTGAAGCTTTCTTT.

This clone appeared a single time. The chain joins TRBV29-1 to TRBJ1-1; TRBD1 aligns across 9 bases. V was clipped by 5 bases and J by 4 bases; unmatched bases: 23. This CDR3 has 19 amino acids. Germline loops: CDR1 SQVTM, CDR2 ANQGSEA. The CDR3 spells CSVSGPRRTGALGGTEAFF. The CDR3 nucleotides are TGCAGCGTTTCGGGTCCGAGGCGGACAGGGGCACTCGGAGGCACTGAAGCTTTCTTT.

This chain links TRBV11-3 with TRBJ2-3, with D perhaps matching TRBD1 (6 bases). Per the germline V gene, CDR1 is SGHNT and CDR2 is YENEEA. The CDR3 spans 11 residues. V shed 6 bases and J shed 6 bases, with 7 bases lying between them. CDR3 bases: TGTGCCAGCAGTAGGGGGGATACGCAGTATTTT. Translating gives CASSRGDTQYF.

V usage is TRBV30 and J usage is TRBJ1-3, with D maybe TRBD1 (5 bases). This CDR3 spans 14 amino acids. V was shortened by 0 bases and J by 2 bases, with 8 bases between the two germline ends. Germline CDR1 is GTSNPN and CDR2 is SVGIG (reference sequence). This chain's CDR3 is CAWSVRGAGNTIYF. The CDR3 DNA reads TGTGCCTGGAGTGTACGGGGGGCTGGAAACACCATATATTTT.

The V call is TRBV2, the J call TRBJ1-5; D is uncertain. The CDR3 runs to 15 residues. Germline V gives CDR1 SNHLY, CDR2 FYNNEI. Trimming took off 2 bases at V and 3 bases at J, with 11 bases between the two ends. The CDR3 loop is CASSERGSVNQPQHF. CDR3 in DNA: TGTGCCAGCAGTGAAAGAGGGTCGGTCAATCAGCCCCAGCATTTT.

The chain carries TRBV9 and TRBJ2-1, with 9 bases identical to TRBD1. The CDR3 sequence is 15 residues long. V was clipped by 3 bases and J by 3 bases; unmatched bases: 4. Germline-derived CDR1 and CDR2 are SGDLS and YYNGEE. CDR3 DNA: TGTGCCAGCAGCGGCCGGGACAGGGTCTACAATGAGCAGTTCTTC. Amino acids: CASSGRDRVYNEQFF. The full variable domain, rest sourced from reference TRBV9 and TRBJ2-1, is DSGVTQTPKHLITATGQRVTLRCSPRSGDLSVYWYQQSLDQGLQFLIQYYNGEERAKGNILERFSAQQFPDLHSELNLSSLELGDSALYFCASSGRDRVYNEQFFGPGTRLTVL.

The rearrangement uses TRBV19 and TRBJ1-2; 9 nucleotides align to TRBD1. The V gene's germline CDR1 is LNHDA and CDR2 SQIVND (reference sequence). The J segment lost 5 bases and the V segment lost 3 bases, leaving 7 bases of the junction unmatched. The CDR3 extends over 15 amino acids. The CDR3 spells CASSIYGTGRYGYTF. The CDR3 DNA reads TGTGCCAGTAGTATTTATGGGACAGGGAGATATGGCTACACCTTC.